This entry is about one T cell receptor (beta chain). This clonotype came up a few times. Its binding antigen is unknown. One base away there is no much larger clone; base qualities are not given. The CDR3 goes from the cysteine to the phenylalanine over 12 residues. The only DNA kept is the CDR3, 36 bases in frame from the first base. From the germline V gene, CDR1 is MDHEN and CDR2 is SYDVKM. Between the V and J ends, shortened by 11 bases and 6 bases respectively, the junction contains 15 bases. The sample originates from a study of T-cell memory formation after mild COVID-19 (dated by TCRdb to the early 2020s). For the wider study: TCR sequence clusters from the two donors were largely donor specific. In two donors, T-cell clones that expanded and contracted after mild COVID-19 were followed by sequencing TCRalpha and TCRbeta repertoires longitudinally. The cohort comprised two young, previously healthy adult volunteers, one female and one male. Broader findings and caveats from the paper: Some responding clones were detected in pre-infection memory, suggesting pre-existing cross-reactive memory T cells joined the SARS-CoV-2 response. Contracting CD4+ clones appeared mostly in the CM and EM memory subsets, whereas CD8+ clones were enriched in EMRA. Only a couple of mild cases were covered by the study, and larger cohorts that include severe cases with pre-infection samples were considered necessary. SARS-CoV-2 specificity was not confirmed for the second-wave clones peaking on day 37. Clones contracting from day 15 to 85 had balanced CD4/CD8 phenotypes, while a second wave expanding from day 15 to 37 was biased towards CD4+.

The sequencing machine was an Illumina NovaSeq 6000. Using 5'RACE with constant-segment primers, TCRalpha and TCRbeta cDNA libraries were constructed, with sample barcodes and unique molecular identifiers added in the process. Trizol reagent was used to extract RNA from every sample. Amplification of the libraries took two PCR steps, and the second step added a second sample barcode plus Illumina TruSeq adapters. Sequencing of libraries was performed on an Illumina NovaSeq with 2 x 150 bp paired-end reads. The study's own analysis went as follows. The reads were demultiplexed and collapsed into UMI-guided consensus sequences using migec v1.2.7. With mixcr v2.1.11, UMI consensuses were aligned to TRA and TRB V and J templates and assembled into clonotypes. Expanded or contracted clonotypes were those called significant by both edgeR and NoisET, with noise models trained on biological replicates. For edgeR calls, a false discovery rate-adjusted p below 0.01 and a log2 fold-change threshold of 1 were applied. PCA with hierarchical clustering of max-normalized trajectories of the 1000 most abundant clonotypes was used as exploratory dynamics analysis. Separately sequenced CD4+ and CD8+ repertoires were used to assign the CD4 or CD8 phenotype of responding clones. Clones were called with MiXCR by TCRdb after fastp trimmed the public reads at Q25, and only in-frame beta chains were retained. Entries that share a CDR3 protein sequence are merged under the most common genes and DNA. TCRdb, not the original authors, processed these V and J calls. This sample has 400,000 to 500,000 distinct CDR3 sequences in its table, and about 20% of those were observed once. The top ten clones comprise about 22% of the sample.

PBMCs were isolated by Ficoll-Paque density gradient centrifugation. The rearranged chain carries TRBV28 and TRBJ2-3; too little of a D gene remains to name it. The receptor's source is a man aged 18 to 29 who had mild COVID-19 (a few samples of this study predate the infection). The sample titles of this study are shuffled in the database, so cell type and time point are left out; the donor was told from shared clones. The specimen sequenced was PBMCs or a T cell subset sorted from them (not recorded which). Here is the DNA: TGTGCCGAAAGCTCTGACTTTGATACGCAGTATTTT. The resulting protein is CAESSDFDTQYF.